This TCR beta chain is from a study of T cell responses to AZD1222 COVID-19 vaccine. Comments on this clone: Its target is not known.

This CDR3 has 16 residues. Germline V gene sequence: CDR1 SGHRS, CDR2 YFSETQ. V was clipped by 4 bases and J by 0 bases; unmatched bases: 4. The data were produced by immunoSEQ multiplex PCR, yet TCRdb's version contains in-frame clones alone and is incomplete. This table holds more than 150,000 clones, 85% to 95% found once. General observations from the study: Of spike-specific TCRs, nearly half reportedly target regions left unmutated in variants. Clonal diversity was possibly underestimated, and white British individuals and females predominated among donors.

This clonotype originated in an adult in good health. The input for sequencing was peripheral blood, taken on day 0 of AZD1222 vaccination. This chain joins TRBV5-1 and TRBJ1-6; TRBD1 matches 7 bases. The CDR3 region is CASSPGQVSYNSPLHF. DNA of the CDR3: TGCGCCAGCAGCCCTGGACAGGTCTCCTATAATTCACCCCTCCACTTT.